This T cell receptor beta chain was observed in a study of metastatic and nonmetastatic thyroid tumors. Study details: Repertoire comparison spanned blood and tumor or nodule tissue of malignant and benign thyroid patients.

TCRdb re-clonotyped the PCR reads through MiXCR. The sample holds 15,000 or so clones, less than 4% seen once. There are 17 residues in the CDR3. V lost 7 bases, J lost 2 bases, and 7 bases stayed unmatched. The germline CDR1 and CDR2 sequences are LNHDA and SQIVND (reference sequence). There are a few counts of this clone. None of the patients had undergone any treatment ahead of thyroid surgery. The sample was tumor tissue. The gene calls are TRBV19 and TRBJ2-2; 13 bases align to TRBD2. The TCR originated in a female donor with papillary thyroid cancer or a benign thyroid nodule (not recorded which). Some clones in this sample may be carry-over from other donors' samples. CDR3: CASIGTSGTFNTGELFF. In DNA form, the CDR3 reads TGTGCCAGTATTGGGACTAGCGGGACCTTTAACACCGGGGAGCTGTTTTTT. Supplemented by reference TRBV19 and TRBJ2-2, the full variable domain reads DGGITQSPKYLFRKEGQNVTLSCEQNLNHDAMYWYRQDPGQGLRLIYYSQIVNDFQKGDIAEGYSVSREKKESFPLTVTSAQKNPTAFYLCASIGTSGTFNTGELFFGEGSRLTVL.